Below, 5 T cell receptor beta chains from the same sample are listed, as sequenced in a study of tumor-infiltrating lymphocytes in oesophageal squamous cell carcinoma. MiXCR, run by TCRdb on the PCR reads, gives a single entry per CDR3 protein. The data show 15,000 to 20,000 distinct CDR3 sequences, approximately 40% seen once. Sample: normal esophageal tissue next to the tumor. These receptors all come from a male donor with esophageal squamous cell carcinoma.

V is TRBV11-2 and J is TRBJ2-4; possibly TRBD2 for D (6 bases). V shed 2 bases and J shed 13 bases, with 27 bases lying between them. The CDR3 totals 17 residues. Germline V gene sequence: CDR1 SGHAT, CDR2 FQNNGV. This CDR3 is CASSLRTASESTDTQYF. DNA for the CDR3: TGTGCCAGCAGCTTACGTACGGCTAGCGAAAGCACAGATACGCAGTACTTC.

This clonotype was observed a single time. Since the CDR3 does not end with the conserved phenylalanine or tryptophan, this likely comes from a read error. It is unclear where the CDR3 begins or ends on the DNA, so no DNA is shown, and the CDR3 is as TCRdb lists it. The V call is TRBV24-1, the J call TRBJ2-1; the D segment call TRBD2 is taken from the table without a DNA check. The CDR3 region is 19 residues in length, termini included. CDR1 KGHDR and CDR2 SFDVKD come from the germline V gene. The CDR3 loop is CATSDPSKPGGTYGYTFGS.

This clonotype is termed medium-sized. This chain joins TRBV6-1 and TRBJ2-5, with 7 bases lining up with TRBD1. V shed 1 base, J shed 4 bases, and the junction held 6 bases outside the gene matches. Germline V lookup: CDR1 MNHNS, CDR2 SASEGT. This CDR3 has 15 residues. In DNA form, the CDR3 reads TGTGCCAGCAGTGAAGTAGGGGGCGTGGGAGAGACCCAGTACTTC. Residues: CASSEVGGVGETQYF.

This clonotype was seen a handful of times. Possible read error: a much larger clone is one base away. The chain carries TRBV11-2 and TRBJ2-3; D may match TRBD1 or TRBD2 (5 bases each). The CDR3 runs to 16 residues. Trimming removed 6 bases at V and 14 bases at J, with 30 bases between. Per germline, CDR1 SGHAT and CDR2 FQNNGV. CDR3 amino acids: CASRRGGASNTGELYF. DNA for the CDR3: TGTGCCAGCAGACGAGGTGGGGCCTCGAACACCGGGGAGCTGTATTTT.

In this sample, this clonotype is medium-sized. This sequence joins TRBV6-1 and TRBJ2-1; D is unresolved. The germline CDR1 and CDR2 sequences are MNHNS and SASEGT. The length of the CDR3 is 15 residues. The V and J ends lost 4 bases and 4 bases respectively, with 14 bases between them. The CDR3 sequence: CASSAIPARYNEQFF. The DNA for the CDR3 is TGTGCCAGCAGTGCAATCCCGGCCCGTTACAATGAGCAGTTCTTC.